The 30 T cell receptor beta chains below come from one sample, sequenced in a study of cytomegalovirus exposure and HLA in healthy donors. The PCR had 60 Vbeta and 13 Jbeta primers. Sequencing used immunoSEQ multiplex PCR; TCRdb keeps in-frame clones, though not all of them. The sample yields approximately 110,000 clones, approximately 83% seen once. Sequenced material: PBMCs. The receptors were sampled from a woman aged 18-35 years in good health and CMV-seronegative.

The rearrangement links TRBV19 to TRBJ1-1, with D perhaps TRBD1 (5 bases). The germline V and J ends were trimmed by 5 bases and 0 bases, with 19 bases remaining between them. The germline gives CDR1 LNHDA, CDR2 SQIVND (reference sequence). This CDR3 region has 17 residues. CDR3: CASSWRQPVGMNTEAFF. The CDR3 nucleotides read TGTGCCAGTAGTTGGAGACAGCCGGTAGGTATGAACACTGAAGCTTTCTTT. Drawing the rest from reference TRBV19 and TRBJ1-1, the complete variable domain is DGGITQSPKYLFRKEGQNVTLSCEQNLNHDAMYWYRQDPGQGLRLIYYSQIVNDFQKGDIAEGYSVSREKKESFPLTVTSAQKNPTAFYLCASSWRQPVGMNTEAFFGQGTRLTVV.

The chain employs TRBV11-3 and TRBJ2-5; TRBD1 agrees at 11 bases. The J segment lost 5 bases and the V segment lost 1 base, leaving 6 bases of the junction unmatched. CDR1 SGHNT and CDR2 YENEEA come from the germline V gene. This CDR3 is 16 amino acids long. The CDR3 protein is CASSLVGTGGLETQYF. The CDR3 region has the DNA TGTGCCAGCAGCTTAGTTGGGACAGGGGGTTTGGAGACCCAGTACTTC.

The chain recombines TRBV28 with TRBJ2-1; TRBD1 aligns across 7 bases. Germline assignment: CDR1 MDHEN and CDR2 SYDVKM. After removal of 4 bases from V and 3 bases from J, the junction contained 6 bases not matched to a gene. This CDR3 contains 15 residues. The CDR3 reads CASSSRQGFYNEQFF. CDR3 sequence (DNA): TGTGCCAGCAGTTCAAGACAGGGATTCTACAATGAGCAGTTCTTC.

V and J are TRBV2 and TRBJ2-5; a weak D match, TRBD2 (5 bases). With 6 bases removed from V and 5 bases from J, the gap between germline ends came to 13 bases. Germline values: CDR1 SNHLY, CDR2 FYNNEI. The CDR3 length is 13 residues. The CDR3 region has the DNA TGTGCCAGCAGGGCTAGCTCTTCTGAGACCCAGTACTTC. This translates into CASRASSSETQYF.

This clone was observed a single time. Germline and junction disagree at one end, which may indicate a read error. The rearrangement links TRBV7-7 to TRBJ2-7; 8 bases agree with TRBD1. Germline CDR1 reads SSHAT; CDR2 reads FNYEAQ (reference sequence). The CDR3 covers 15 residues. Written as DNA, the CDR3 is TGTGCTAGCAGCTTAGGGGACAGGCGTTACTACGAGCAGTACTTC. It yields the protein CASSLGDRRYYEQYF.

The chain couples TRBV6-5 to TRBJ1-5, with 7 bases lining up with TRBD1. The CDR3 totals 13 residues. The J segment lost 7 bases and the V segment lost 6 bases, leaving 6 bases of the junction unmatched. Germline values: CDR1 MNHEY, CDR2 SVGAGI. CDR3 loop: CASSGDRGQPQHF. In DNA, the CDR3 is TGTGCCAGCAGCGGGGACAGAGGGCAGCCCCAGCATTTT.

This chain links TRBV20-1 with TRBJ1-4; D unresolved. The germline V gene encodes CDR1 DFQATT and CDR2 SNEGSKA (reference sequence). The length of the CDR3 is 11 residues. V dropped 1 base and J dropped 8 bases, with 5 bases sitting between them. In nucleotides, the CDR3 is TGCAGTGCTAGAGCAGGCGAAAAACTGTTTTTT. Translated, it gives CSARAGEKLFF.

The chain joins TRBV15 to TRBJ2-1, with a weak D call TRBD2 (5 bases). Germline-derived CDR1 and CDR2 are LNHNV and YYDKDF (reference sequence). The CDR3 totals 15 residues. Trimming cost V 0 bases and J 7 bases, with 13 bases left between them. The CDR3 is CATSRDRGGENEQFF. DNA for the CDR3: TGTGCCACCAGCAGAGATAGAGGTGGGGAGAATGAGCAGTTCTTC.

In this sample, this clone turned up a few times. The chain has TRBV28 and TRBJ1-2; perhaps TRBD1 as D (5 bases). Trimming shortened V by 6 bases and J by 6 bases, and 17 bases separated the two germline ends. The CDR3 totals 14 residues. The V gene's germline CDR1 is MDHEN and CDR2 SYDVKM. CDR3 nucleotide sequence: TGTGCCAGCAGCCCCCCCGGAGGGGATCATGGCTACACCTTC. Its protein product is CASSPPGGDHGYTF.

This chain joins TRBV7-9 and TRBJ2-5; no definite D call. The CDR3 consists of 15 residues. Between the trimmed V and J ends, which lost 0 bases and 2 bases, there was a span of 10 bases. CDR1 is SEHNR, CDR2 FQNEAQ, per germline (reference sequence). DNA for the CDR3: TGTGCCAGCAGCTTAGCTGGCCAGGTTCAAGAGACCCAGTACTTC. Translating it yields CASSLAGQVQETQYF.

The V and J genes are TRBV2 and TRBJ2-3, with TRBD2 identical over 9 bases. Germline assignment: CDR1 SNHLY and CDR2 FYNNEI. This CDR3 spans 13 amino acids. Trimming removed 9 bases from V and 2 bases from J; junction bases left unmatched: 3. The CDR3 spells CARGGLATDTQYF. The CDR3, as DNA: TGTGCCAGAGGGGGACTAGCCACAGATACGCAGTATTTT.

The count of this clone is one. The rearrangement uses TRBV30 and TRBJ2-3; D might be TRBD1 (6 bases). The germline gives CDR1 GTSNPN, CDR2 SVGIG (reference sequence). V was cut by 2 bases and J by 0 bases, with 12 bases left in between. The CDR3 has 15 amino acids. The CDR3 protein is CAWSPQGASTDTQYF. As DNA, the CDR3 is TGTGCCTGGAGTCCACAGGGTGCTAGCACAGATACGCAGTATTTT.

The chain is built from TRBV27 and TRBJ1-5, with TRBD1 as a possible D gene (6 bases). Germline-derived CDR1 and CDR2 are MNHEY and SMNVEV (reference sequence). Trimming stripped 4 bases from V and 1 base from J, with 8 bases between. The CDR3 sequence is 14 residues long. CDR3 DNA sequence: TGTGCCAGCAGTTCTCAGGGGAGCAATCAGCCCCAGCATTTT. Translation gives CASSSQGSNQPQHF.

Written as DNA, the CDR3 is TGTGCCAGTACCCCACTTGAGGGTGGCTACACCTTC. It specifies CASTPLEGGYTF. The chain uses TRBV19 and TRBJ1-2; D is unclear. Germline CDR1 is LNHDA and CDR2 is SQIVND (reference sequence). Trimming shortened V by 7 bases and J by 7 bases, and 13 bases separated the two germline ends. CDR3 length: 12 amino acids.

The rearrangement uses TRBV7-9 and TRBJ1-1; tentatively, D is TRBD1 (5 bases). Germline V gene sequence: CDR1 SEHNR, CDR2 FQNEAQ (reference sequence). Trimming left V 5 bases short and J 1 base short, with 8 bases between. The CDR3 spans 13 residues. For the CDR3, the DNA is TGTGCCAGCAGCCTCAGGGAGAACACTGAAGCTTTCTTT. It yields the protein CASSLRENTEAFF.

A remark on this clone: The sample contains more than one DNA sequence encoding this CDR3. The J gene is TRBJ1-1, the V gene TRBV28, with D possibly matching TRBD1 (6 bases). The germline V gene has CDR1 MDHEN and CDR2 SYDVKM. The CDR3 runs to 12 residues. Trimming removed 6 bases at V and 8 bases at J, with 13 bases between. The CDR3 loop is CASSLIGQEAFF. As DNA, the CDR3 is TGTGCCAGCAGCCTCATCGGACAGGAAGCTTTCTTT.

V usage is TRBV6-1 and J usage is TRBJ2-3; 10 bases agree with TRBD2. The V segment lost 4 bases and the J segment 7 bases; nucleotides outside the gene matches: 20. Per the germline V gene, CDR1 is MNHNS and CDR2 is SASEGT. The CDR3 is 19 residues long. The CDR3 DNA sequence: TGTGCCAGCAGTGGGGGGACAGGACCTCCGGGACTAGCGTTGAATACGCAGTATTTT. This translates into CASSGGTGPPGLALNTQYF.

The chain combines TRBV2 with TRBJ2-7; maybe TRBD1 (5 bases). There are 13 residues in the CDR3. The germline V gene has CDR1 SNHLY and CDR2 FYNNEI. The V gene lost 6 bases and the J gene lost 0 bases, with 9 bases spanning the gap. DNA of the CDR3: TGTGCCAGCAGAGAACAGGTCTCCTACGAGCAGTACTTC. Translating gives CASREQVSYEQYF.

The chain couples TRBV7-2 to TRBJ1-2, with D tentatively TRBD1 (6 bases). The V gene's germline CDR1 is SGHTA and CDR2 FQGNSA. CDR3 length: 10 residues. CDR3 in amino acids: CGGGGYGYTF. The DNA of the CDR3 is TGTGGGGGAGGGGGGTACGGCTACACCTTC.

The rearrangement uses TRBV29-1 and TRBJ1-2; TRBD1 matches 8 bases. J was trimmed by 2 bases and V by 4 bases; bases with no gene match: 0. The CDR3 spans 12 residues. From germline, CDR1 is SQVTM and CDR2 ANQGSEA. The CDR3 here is CSVGQGNYGYTF. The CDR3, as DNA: TGCAGCGTTGGACAGGGGAACTATGGCTACACCTTC.

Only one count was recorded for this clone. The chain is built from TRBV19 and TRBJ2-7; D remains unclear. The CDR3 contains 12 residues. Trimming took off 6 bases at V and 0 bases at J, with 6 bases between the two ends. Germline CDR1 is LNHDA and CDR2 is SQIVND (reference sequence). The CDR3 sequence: CASRASSYEQYF. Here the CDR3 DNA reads TGTGCCAGTAGGGCCAGCTCCTACGAGCAGTACTTC.

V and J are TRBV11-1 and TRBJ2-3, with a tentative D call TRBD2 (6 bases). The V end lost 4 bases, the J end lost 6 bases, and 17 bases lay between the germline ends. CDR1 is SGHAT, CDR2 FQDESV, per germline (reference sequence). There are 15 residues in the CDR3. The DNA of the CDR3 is TGTGCCAGCAGCTCTAGCGTTTGGGGGTTTGATACGCAGTATTTT. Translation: CASSSSVWGFDTQYF. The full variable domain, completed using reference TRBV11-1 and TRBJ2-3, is EAEVAQSPRYKITEKSQAVAFWCDPISGHATLYWYRQILGQGPELLVQFQDESVVDDSQLPKDRFSAERLKGVDSTLKIQPAELGDSAMYLCASSSSVWGFDTQYFGPGTRLTVL.

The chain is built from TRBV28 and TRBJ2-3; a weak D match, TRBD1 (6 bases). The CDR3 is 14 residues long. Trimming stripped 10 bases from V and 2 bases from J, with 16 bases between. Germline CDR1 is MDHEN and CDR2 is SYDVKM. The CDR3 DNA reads TGTGCCACCTCCGCAGGGGTCATCACAGATACGCAGTATTTT. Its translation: CATSAGVITDTQYF.

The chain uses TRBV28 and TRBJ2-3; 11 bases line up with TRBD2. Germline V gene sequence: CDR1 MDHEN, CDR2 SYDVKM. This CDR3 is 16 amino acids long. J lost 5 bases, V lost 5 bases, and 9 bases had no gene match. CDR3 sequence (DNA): TGTGCCAGCAGTCCATCACTAGCGGGAGTAGGAGATACGCAGTATTTT. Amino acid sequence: CASSPSLAGVGDTQYF.

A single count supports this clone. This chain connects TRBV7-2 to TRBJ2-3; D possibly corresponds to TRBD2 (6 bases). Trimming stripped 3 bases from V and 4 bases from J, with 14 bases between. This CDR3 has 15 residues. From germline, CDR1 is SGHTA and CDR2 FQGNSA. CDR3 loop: CASSLAGGVPDTQYF. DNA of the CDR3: TGTGCCAGCAGCTTGGCCGGCGGGGTCCCAGATACGCAGTATTTT.

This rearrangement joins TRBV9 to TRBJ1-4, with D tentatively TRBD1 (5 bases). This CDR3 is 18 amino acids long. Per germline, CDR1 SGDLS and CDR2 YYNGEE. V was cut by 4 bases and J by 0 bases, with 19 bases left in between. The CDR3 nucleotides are TGTGCCAGCAGCCCCGGGGGGGTCAGCCTTGCAACTAATGAAAAACTGTTTTTT. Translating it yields CASSPGGVSLATNEKLFF.

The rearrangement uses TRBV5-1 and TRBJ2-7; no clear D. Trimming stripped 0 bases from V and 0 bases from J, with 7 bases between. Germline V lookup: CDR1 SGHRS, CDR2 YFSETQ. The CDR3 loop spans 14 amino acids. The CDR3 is CASSLVPSSYEQYF. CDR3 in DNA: TGCGCCAGCAGCTTGGTGCCTAGCTCCTACGAGCAGTACTTC.

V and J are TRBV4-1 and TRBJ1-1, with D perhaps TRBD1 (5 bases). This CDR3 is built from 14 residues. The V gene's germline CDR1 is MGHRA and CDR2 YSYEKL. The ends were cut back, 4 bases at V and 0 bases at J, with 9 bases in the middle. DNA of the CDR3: TGCGCCAGCAGCCCGACAGAACTGAACACTGAAGCTTTCTTT. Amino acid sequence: CASSPTELNTEAFF.

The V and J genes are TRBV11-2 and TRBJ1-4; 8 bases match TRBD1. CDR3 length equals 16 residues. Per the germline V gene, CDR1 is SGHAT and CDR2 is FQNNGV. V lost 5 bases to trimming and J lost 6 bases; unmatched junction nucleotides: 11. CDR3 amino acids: CASSQCLGTGHEKLFF. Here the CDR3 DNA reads TGTGCCAGCAGCCAATGCCTCGGGACAGGTCATGAAAAACTGTTTTTT.

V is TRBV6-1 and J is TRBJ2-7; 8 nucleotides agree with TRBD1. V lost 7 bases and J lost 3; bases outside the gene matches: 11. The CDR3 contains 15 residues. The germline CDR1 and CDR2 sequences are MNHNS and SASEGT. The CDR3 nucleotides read TGTGCCAGCACCGCCTGGCGGACAGGGAACTACGAGCAGTACGTC. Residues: CASTAWRTGNYEQYV.